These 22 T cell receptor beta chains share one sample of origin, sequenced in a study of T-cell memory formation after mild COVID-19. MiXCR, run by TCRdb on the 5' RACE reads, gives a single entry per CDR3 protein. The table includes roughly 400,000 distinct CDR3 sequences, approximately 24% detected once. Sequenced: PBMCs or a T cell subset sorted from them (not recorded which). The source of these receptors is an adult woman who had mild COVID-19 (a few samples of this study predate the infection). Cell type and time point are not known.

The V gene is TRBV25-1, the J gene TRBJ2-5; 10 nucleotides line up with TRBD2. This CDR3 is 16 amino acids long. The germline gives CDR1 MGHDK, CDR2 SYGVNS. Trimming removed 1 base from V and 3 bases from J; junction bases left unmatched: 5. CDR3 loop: CASSEWVTSGEETQYF. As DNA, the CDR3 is TGTGCCAGCAGTGAATGGGTAACTAGCGGGGAAGAGACCCAGTACTTC.

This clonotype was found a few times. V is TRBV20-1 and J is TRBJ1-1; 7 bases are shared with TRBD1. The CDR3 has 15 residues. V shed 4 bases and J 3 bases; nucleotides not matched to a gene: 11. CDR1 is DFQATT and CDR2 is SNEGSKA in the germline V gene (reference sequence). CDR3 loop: CSAKTLTGYDTEAFF. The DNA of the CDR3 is TGCAGTGCTAAGACCTTGACAGGGTATGACACTGAAGCTTTCTTT.

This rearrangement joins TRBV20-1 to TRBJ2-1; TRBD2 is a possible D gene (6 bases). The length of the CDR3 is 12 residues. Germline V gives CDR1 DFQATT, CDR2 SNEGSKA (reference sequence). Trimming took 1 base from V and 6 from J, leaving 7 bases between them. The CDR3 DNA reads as TGCAGTGCTAGAGCGGGAGTCAATGAGCAGTTCTTC. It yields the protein CSARAGVNEQFF.

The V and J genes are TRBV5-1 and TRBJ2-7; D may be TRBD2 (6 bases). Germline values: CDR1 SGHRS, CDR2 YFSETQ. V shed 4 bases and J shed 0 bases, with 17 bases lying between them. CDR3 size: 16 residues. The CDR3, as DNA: TGCGCCAGCAGCCCGACTAGAATCCAAACCTCCTACGAGCAGTACTTC. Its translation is CASSPTRIQTSYEQYF.

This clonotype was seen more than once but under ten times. The CDR3 loop is CASSVGGWTGELFF. The CDR3 coding sequence is TGTGCCAGCAGTGTAGGGGGTTGGACCGGGGAGCTGTTTTTT. The rearrangement links TRBV2 to TRBJ2-2, with TRBD1 as a possible D gene (6 bases). The V end was cut by 4 bases, the J end by 5 bases, with 11 bases between. Germline V lookup: CDR1 SNHLY, CDR2 FYNNEI. This CDR3 spans 14 amino acids.

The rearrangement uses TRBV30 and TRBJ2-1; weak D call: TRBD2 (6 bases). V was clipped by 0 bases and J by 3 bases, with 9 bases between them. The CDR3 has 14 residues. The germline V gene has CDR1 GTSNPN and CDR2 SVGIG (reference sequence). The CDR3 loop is CAWSVLAGYNEQFF. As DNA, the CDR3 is TGTGCCTGGAGTGTACTAGCAGGCTACAATGAGCAGTTCTTC.

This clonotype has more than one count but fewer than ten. The CDR3 nucleotides are TGTGCCAGCAGCTTAGGCTACGGGAGCTCCTACGAGCAGTACTTC. The encoded protein is CASSLGYGSSYEQYF. This sequence joins TRBV7-9 and TRBJ2-7; a weak D match, TRBD2 (6 bases). Trimming stripped 1 base from V and 0 bases from J, with 10 bases between. This CDR3 spans 15 amino acids. Germline lookup yields CDR1 SEHNR and CDR2 FQNEAQ (reference sequence).

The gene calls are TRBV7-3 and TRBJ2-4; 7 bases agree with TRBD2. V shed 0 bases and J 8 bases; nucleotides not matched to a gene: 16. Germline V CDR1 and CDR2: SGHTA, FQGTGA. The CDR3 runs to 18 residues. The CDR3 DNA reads TGTGCCAGCAGCTTAACTCCCACCGGGGGAGGGCGGATCGACATTCAGTACTTC. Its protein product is CASSLTPTGGGRIDIQYF.

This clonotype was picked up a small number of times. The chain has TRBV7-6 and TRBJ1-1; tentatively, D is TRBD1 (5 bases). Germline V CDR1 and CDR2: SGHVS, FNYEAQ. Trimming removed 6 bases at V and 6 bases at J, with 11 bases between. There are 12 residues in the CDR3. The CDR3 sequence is CASSHTTAEAFF. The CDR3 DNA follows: TGTGCCAGCAGTCACACGACAGCTGAAGCTTTCTTT.

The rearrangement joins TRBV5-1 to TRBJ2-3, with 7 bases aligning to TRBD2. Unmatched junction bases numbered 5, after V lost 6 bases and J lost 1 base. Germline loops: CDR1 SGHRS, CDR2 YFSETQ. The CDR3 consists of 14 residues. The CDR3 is CASTASGGTDTQYF. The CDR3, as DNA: TGCGCCAGCACTGCGAGCGGGGGCACAGATACGCAGTATTTT.

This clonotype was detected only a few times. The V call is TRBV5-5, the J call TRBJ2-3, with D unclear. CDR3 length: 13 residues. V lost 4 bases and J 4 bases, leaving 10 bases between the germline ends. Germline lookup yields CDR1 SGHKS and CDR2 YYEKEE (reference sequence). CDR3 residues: CASSQTTSDTQYF. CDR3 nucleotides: TGTGCCAGCAGCCAAACCACGTCAGATACGCAGTATTTT.

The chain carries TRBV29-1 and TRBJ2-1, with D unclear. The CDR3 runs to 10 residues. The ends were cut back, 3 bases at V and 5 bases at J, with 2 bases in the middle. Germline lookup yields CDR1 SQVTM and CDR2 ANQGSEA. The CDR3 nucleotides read TGCAGCGTTGACCACAATGAGCAGTTCTTC. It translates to CSVDHNEQFF.

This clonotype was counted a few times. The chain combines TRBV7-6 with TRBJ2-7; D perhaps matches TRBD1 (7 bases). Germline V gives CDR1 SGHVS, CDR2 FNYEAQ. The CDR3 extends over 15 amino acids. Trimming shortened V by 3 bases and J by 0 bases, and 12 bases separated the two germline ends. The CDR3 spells CASSLGQGGSYEQYF. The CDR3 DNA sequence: TGTGCCAGCAGCTTGGGGCAGGGGGGCTCCTACGAGCAGTACTTC.

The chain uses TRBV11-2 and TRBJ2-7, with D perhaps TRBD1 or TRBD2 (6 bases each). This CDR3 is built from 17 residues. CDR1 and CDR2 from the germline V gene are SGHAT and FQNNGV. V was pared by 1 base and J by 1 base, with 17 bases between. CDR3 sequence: CASSLGTGGGPSYEQYF. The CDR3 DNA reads TGTGCCAGCAGCTTAGGCACAGGAGGGGGGCCGTCCTACGAGCAGTACTTC.

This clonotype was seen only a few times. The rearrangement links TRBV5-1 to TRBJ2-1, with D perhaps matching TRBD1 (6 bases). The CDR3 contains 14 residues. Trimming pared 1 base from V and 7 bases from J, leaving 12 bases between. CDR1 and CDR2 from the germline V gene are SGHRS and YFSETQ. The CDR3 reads CASSLRGSENEQFF. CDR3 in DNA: TGCGCCAGCAGCTTGAGGGGGTCTGAGAATGAGCAGTTCTTC.

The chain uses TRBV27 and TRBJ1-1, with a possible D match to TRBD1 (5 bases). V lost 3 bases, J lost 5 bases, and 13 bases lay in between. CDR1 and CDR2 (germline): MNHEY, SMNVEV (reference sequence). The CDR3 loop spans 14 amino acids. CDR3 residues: CASSFYRGPTEAFF. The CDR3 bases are TGTGCCAGCAGTTTCTATCGGGGCCCGACTGAAGCTTTCTTT.

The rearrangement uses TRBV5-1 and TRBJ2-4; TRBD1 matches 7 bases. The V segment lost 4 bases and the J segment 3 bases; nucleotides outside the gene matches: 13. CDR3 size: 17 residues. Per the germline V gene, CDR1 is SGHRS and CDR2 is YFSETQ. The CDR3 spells CASSQLTTGLGKNIQYF. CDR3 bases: TGCGCCAGCAGCCAACTGACGACAGGGTTAGGCAAAAACATTCAGTACTTC.

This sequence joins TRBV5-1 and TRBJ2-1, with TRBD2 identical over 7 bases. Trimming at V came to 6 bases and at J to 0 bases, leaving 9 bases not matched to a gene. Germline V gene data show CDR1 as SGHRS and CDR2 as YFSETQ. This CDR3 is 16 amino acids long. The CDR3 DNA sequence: TGCGCCAGCAAGAAAAGCGGGACGGACTCCTACAATGAGCAGTTCTTC. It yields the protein CASKKSGTDSYNEQFF. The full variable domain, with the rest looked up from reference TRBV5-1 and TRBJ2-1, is KAGVTQTPRYLIKTRGQQVTLSCSPISGHRSVSWYQQTPGQGLQFLFEYFSETQRNKGNFPGRFSGRQFSNSRSEMNVSTLELGDSALYLCASKKSGTDSYNEQFFGPGTRLTVL.

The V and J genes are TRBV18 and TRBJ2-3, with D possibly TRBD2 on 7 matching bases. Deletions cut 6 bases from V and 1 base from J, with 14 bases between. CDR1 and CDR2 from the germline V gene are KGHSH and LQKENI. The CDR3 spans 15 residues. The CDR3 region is CASSPKGGGTDTQYF. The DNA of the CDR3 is TGTGCCAGCTCGCCTAAAGGGGGGGGCACAGATACGCAGTATTTT.

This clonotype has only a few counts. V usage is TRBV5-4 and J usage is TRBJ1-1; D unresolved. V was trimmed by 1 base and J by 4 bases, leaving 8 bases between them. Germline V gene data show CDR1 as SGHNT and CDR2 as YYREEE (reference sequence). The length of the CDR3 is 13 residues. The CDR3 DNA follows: TGTGCCAGCAGCTTGTCGGAGAGCACTGAAGCTTTCTTT. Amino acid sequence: CASSLSESTEAFF.

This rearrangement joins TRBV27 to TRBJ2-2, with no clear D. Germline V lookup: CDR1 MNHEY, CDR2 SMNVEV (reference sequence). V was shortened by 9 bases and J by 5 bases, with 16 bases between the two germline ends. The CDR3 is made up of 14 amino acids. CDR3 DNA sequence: TGTGCCAGTAGAAAGATAGGATATACCGGGGAGCTGTTTTTT. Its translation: CASRKIGYTGELFF.

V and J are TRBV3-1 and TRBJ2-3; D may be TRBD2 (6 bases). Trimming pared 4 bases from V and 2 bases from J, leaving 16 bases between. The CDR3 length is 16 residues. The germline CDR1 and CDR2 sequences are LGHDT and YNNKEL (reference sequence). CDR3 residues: CASSPSLGTFTDTQYF. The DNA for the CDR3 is TGTGCCAGCAGCCCATCTCTAGGGACTTTCACAGATACGCAGTATTTT.